This T cell receptor (beta chain) was identified during a study of T cells in localized non-small cell lung cancer. V lost 5 bases and J lost 7; bases outside the gene matches: 14. CDR1 and CDR2 from the germline V gene are SGHDN and FVKESK. CDR3 length: 16 residues. Sequencing used immunoSEQ multiplex PCR; TCRdb keeps in-frame clones, though not all of them. This sample has a few thousand clones, with 35% to 45% found just once. This clone was seen a few times. As yet, its antigen is unknown. Study-level points and caveats: A raised T cell density in blood coincided with lengthier overall survival.

This clonotype was obtained from a male donor older than 55 with stage I squamous cell lung carcinoma. The V gene is TRBV14, the J gene TRBJ2-1; the match to TRBD1 covers 7 bases. Source: lung tumor tissue, taken before any cancer treatment. The CDR3 DNA is TGTGCCAGCAGCTTGTATACGGGACAGAATTTTAATGAGCAGTTCTTC. Translating it yields CASSLYTGQNFNEQFF.